This T cell receptor beta chain was recorded in a study of response to subunit inactivated influenza vaccine. Findings and limits, study-wide: It was the authors' suggestion that each seasonal influenza vaccination recruits few new T cells.

Note on this clonotype: Its specificity is not known.

MiXCR, applied by TCRdb to the RT-PCR reads, yields one record per CDR3 protein. Among 450,000 to 700,000 distinct CDR3 sequences listed, around 13% were seen once. This CDR3 is 14 amino acids long. Sequenced here: PBMCs from blood, sampled approximately 12 days after vaccination. The genes are TRBV21-1 and TRBJ1-5; no check of the table's D call, TRBD1, against the DNA was made. TRBV21-1 corresponds to a pseudogene. The TCR sequence derives from a man aged 50 or older who received an inactivated influenza vaccine. CDR3 sequence reads: CASSANRVRQPQHF. The CDR3 DNA follows: TGTGCCAGCAGCGCAAACAGGGTGAGACAGCCCCAGCATTTT.